One and the same sample provided the 11 T cell receptor beta chains below, sequenced in a study of cytomegalovirus exposure and HLA in healthy donors. Primers for the PCR totalled 60 Vbeta and 13 Jbeta. Clones were read by immunoSEQ multiplex PCR, and TCRdb kept only the in-frame ones, dropping some. Among around 230,000 clones listed, over 75% were seen once. Sequencing was carried out using PBMCs. The source is a boy younger than 18 in good health and CMV-seronegative.

The sample holds one count of this clone. CDR3 loop: CASTSLGTGEETQYF. DNA of the CDR3: TGTGCCAGCACCTCCTTAGGGACAGGGGAAGAGACCCAGTACTTC. The rearrangement uses TRBV9 and TRBJ2-5; 10 nucleotides line up with TRBD1. CDR3 size: 15 residues. CDR1 SGDLS and CDR2 YYNGEE come from the germline V gene. Trimming took 6 bases from V and 3 from J; bases not matched to a gene: 8.

This chain uses TRBV7-8 with TRBJ2-7, with TRBD2 matching 8 bases. Trimming took 0 bases from V and 2 from J; bases not matched to a gene: 9. This CDR3 contains 17 residues. Germline assignment: CDR1 SGHVS and CDR2 FQNEAQ. Here the CDR3 reads CASSLAMAGGQPYEQYF. Here the CDR3 DNA reads TGTGCCAGCAGCTTAGCCATGGCGGGAGGCCAGCCCTACGAGCAGTACTTC.

The V gene is TRBV5-1, the J gene TRBJ2-3; D call uncertain. The CDR3 is 14 residues long. CDR1 is SGHRS and CDR2 is YFSETQ in the germline V gene. V lost 6 bases and J lost 1, with 12 bases in between. The CDR3 nucleotides are TGCGCCAGCACCGTGGATCAGGGCACAGATACGCAGTATTTT. Its protein product is CASTVDQGTDTQYF.

The chain links TRBV10-3 to TRBJ1-3; no definite D call. This CDR3 has 11 residues. Germline V CDR1 and CDR2: ENHRY, SYGVKD. The CDR3 sequence: CGGGTGNTIYF. The CDR3 bases are TGTGGTGGAGGGACTGGAAACACCATATATTTT.

The chain employs TRBV11-2 and TRBJ2-7; TRBD2 might be the D (6 bases). The CDR3 is 15 residues long. V shed 2 bases and J shed 2 bases, with 13 bases lying between them. Germline CDR1 is SGHAT and CDR2 is FQNNGV. Here the CDR3 DNA reads TGTGCCAGCAGCTTAACCCCGGGACTTCCCTACGAGCAGTACTTC. As protein: CASSLTPGLPYEQYF. The full variable domain, rest sourced from reference TRBV11-2 and TRBJ2-7, is EAGVAQSPRYKIIEKRQSVAFWCNPISGHATLYWYQQILGQGPKLLIQFQNNGVVDDSQLPKDRFSAERLKGVDSTLKIQPAKLEDSAVYLCASSLTPGLPYEQYFGPGTRLTVT.

The chain couples TRBV15 to TRBJ1-1, with 8 nucleotides matching TRBD1. This CDR3 is built from 14 residues. The germline CDR1 and CDR2 sequences are LNHNV and YYDKDF (reference sequence). The junction had 7 bases not matched to a gene; V was cut back by 3 bases and J by 7 bases. CDR3 residues: CATSRHGQGVEAFF. The CDR3 DNA is TGTGCCACCAGCAGGCATGGACAGGGAGTTGAAGCTTTCTTT.

This chain connects TRBV19 to TRBJ1-1; D may be TRBD1 (5 bases). Trimming stripped 0 bases from V and 3 bases from J, with 8 bases between. Germline values: CDR1 LNHDA, CDR2 SQIVND (reference sequence). The CDR3 runs to 14 residues. CDR3 residues: CASSIDRVHTEAFF. CDR3 bases: TGTGCCAGTAGTATAGACAGGGTCCACACTGAAGCTTTCTTT.

This sequence joins TRBV6-5 and TRBJ2-2; the match to TRBD1 covers 7 bases. V dropped 2 bases and J dropped 3; count of bases not matched to a gene: 6. This CDR3 has 16 residues. The germline CDR1 and CDR2 sequences are MNHEY and SVGAGI. DNA of the CDR3: TGTGCCAGCAGTTACAAGCAGGGGGTAGACACCGGGGAGCTGTTTTTT. Its protein product is CASSYKQGVDTGELFF.

J is TRBJ2-2 and V is TRBV21-1; TRBD2 reflects the table's D call only, with no check against the DNA. TRBV21-1 is given as a pseudogene. The CDR3 consists of 16 residues. DNA for the CDR3: TGTCCACAAAGCAAGGGGTCGGGGGATGAGACCGGGGAGCTGTTTTTT. Amino acid sequence: CPQSKGSGDETGELFF.

The table lists this clone with a few counts. Written as DNA, the CDR3 is TGCGCCAGCAGCTTGGACAGTTATAGCAATCAGCCCCAGCATTTT. As protein: CASSLDSYSNQPQHF. This chain uses TRBV5-1 with TRBJ1-5; D is unresolved. The CDR3 consists of 15 residues. Trimming pared 0 bases from V and 0 bases from J, leaving 7 bases between. Germline loops: CDR1 SGHRS, CDR2 YFSETQ.

In this sample, this clone turned up a few times. The sample contains more than one DNA sequence encoding this CDR3. V gene TRBV5-6 combines with J gene TRBJ1-1, with 10 nucleotides matching TRBD1. Trimming removed 3 bases from V and 2 bases from J; junction bases left unmatched: 1. Germline loops: CDR1 SGHDT, CDR2 YYEEEE. The CDR3 runs 14 residues. CDR3 loop: CASSWDRGNTEAFF. The CDR3 DNA is TGTGCCAGCAGCTGGGACAGGGGAAACACTGAAGCTTTCTTT.